The clone carrying this T cell receptor beta chain came up a few times. These data belong to a study of T cell responses to AZD1222 COVID-19 vaccine. Germline V CDR1 and CDR2: SGDLS, YYNGEE. The V gene lost 6 bases and the J gene lost 6 bases, with 24 bases spanning the gap. CDR3 length equals 17 residues. Here immunoSEQ multiplex PCR was the method, and the copy in TCRdb shows in-frame clones only, minus some. The sample holds 100,000 to 150,000 clones, 75% to 90% seen once. V is TRBV9 and J is TRBJ2-2, with a tentative D call TRBD2 (6 bases). This sample comprised peripheral blood, obtained 28 days after the second AZD1222 dose. This sequence was found in an adult who received the AZD1222 COVID-19 vaccine. The CDR3 coding sequence is TGTGCCAGCACTCCCCCGATGGGGACGGGAGTAGCCGGGGAGCTGTTTTTT. It encodes CASTPPMGTGVAGELFF.